The T cell receptor (beta chain) described here comes from a study of blood T cells in healthy people across ages. The second PCR ran about 6 to 12 cycles with a sample-barcoded 5' primer and J-beta primers. TCRdb analysed the 5' RACE reads with MiXCR anew, one entry per CDR3 protein. The profile shows hundreds of thousands of distinct CDR3 sequences, around 32% of them singletons. CDR1 and CDR2 (germline): SGHDT, YYEEEE. After removal of 4 bases from V and 0 bases from J, the junction contained 6 bases not matched to a gene. This CDR3 region has 15 residues. In this sample, this clonotype turned up many times.

Input material: blood. The rearrangement joins TRBV5-6 to TRBJ1-1, with TRBD1 matching 7 bases. The receptor comes from a woman aged 80 or over in good health. The CDR3 region is CASSLPTGMNTEAFF. The CDR3 bases are TGTGCCAGCAGCCTGCCGACAGGGATGAACACTGAAGCTTTCTTT.